The 22 T cell receptor beta chains below all came from one sample that was sequenced in a study of T cell repertoires in cytomegalovirus infection. MiXCR, run by TCRdb on the reads, gives a single entry per CDR3 protein. The sample consists of about 530,000 distinct CDR3 sequences, more than 20% of them appearing once. Material for sequencing was PBMCs. Receptor source: a human donor in good health (CMV status not recorded). Some clones in this sample may be carry-over from other donors' samples.

J is TRBJ2-1 and V is TRBV7-6, with D perhaps TRBD1 (5 bases). V gave up 5 bases and J gave up 0 bases, with 11 bases separating them. Germline values: CDR1 SGHVS, CDR2 FNYEAQ. This CDR3 is built from 15 residues. The CDR3 bases are TGTGCCAGCAGCCGCACAGGAAGCTCCTACAATGAGCAGTTCTTC. This sequence encodes CASSRTGSSYNEQFF.

Many counts were recorded for this clonotype. The chain employs TRBV29-1 and TRBJ1-5, with no clear D. Germline CDR1 SQVTM, CDR2 ANQGSEA. The germline V and J ends were trimmed by 6 bases and 0 bases, with 6 bases remaining between them. This CDR3 comprises 12 residues. The CDR3 DNA is TGCAGCGTCGGTGATAGCAATCAGCCCCAGCATTTT. It encodes CSVGDSNQPQHF.

The sample holds a few counts of this clonotype. The genes are TRBV15 and TRBJ2-2, with D possibly TRBD1 on 6 matching bases. The CDR3 is made up of 14 amino acids. V was cut by 5 bases and J by 7 bases, with 14 bases left in between. The germline V gene has CDR1 LNHNV and CDR2 YYDKDF (reference sequence). The CDR3 DNA reads TGTGCCACCAGCGGGCAGGGGAATCACGGGGAGCTGTTTTTT. Translated: CATSGQGNHGELFF.

For the CDR3, the DNA is TGTGCCAGCAGCCGGGCCCGGGACACTGAAGCTTTCTTT. Its translation is CASSRARDTEAFF. The genes are TRBV3-1 and TRBJ1-1; D unresolved. Germline values: CDR1 LGHDT, CDR2 YNNKEL (reference sequence). The V and J ends lost 4 bases and 3 bases respectively, with 9 bases between them. This CDR3 contains 13 residues.

The chain employs TRBV7-9 and TRBJ2-3; D unresolved. Per the germline V gene, CDR1 is SEHNR and CDR2 is FQNEAQ (reference sequence). This CDR3 contains 13 residues. V was trimmed by 1 base and J by 6 bases, leaving 8 bases between them. This CDR3 is CASSLVIADTQYF. The CDR3 DNA reads as TGTGCCAGCAGCTTAGTAATTGCCGATACGCAGTATTTT. Combining the CDR3 with reference TRBV7-9 and TRBJ2-3 gives the whole variable domain DTGVSQNPRHKITKRGQNVTFRCDPISEHNRLYWYRQTLGQGPEFLTYFQNEAQLEKSRLLSDRFSAERPKGSFSTLEIQRTEQGDSAMYLCASSLVIADTQYFGPGTRLTVL.

CDR3 DNA: TGTGCCAGCAGCCCCTATGGAGGGATCGGGGAGCTGTTTTTT. Encoded protein: CASSPYGGIGELFF. J is TRBJ2-2 and V is TRBV7-2, with a tentative D call TRBD2 (6 bases). With 5 bases removed from V and 7 bases from J, the gap between germline ends came to 14 bases. CDR3 size: 14 residues. CDR1 and CDR2 (germline): SGHTA, FQGNSA.

The V gene is TRBV7-2, the J gene TRBJ1-3; D gene uncertain. Per germline, CDR1 SGHTA and CDR2 FQGNSA. The CDR3 consists of 16 residues. V gave up 1 base and J gave up 0 bases, with 10 bases separating them. CDR3 DNA sequence: TGTGCCAGCAGCTTAGACCCCCCGGGCTCTGGAAACACCATATATTTT. Its translation is CASSLDPPGSGNTIYF.

This clonotype has a handful of counts. The J gene is TRBJ2-4, the V gene TRBV7-8; 9 positions match TRBD1. V dropped 3 bases and J dropped 0; count of bases not matched to a gene: 12. Germline V CDR1 and CDR2: SGHVS, FQNEAQ. This CDR3 contains 19 residues. CDR3 in amino acids: CASSFSPGQGALAKNIQYF. The CDR3 nucleotides are TGTGCCAGCAGCTTTTCCCCGGGACAGGGTGCCCTAGCCAAAAACATTCAGTACTTC.

This clonotype was counted between two and nine times. This chain links TRBV7-2 with TRBJ1-4; a possible D gene is TRBD1 (5 bases). V lost 5 bases and J lost 8, with 15 bases in between. From germline, CDR1 is SGHTA and CDR2 FQGNSA. The CDR3 has 14 residues. The chain's CDR3 is CASSAGTRTEKLFF. CDR3 DNA: TGTGCCAGCAGCGCCGGGACGAGGACAGAAAAACTGTTTTTT.

This clonotype was recorded many times. This rearrangement joins TRBV6-5 to TRBJ1-5; possibly TRBD1 for D (6 bases). Germline V CDR1 and CDR2: MNHEY, SVGAGI. The CDR3 length is 14 residues. With 10 bases removed from V and 2 bases from J, the gap between germline ends came to 15 bases. The CDR3 DNA reads TGTGCCACCGCTTCAAGGGGGGGCAATCAGCCCCAGCATTTT. This sequence encodes CATASRGGNQPQHF.

This clonotype has ten or more counts. The chain carries TRBV7-3 and TRBJ2-2; D possibly corresponds to TRBD1 (6 bases). Germline CDR1 reads SGHTA; CDR2 reads FQGTGA. The V end lost 5 bases, the J end lost 3 bases, and 10 bases lay between the germline ends. The length of the CDR3 is 14 residues. Here the CDR3 DNA reads TGTGCCAGCAGCGTTTACAGGGACACCGGGGAGCTGTTTTTT. Translation: CASSVYRDTGELFF.

The genes are TRBV7-8 and TRBJ2-1; TRBD2 is a possible D gene (6 bases). Trimming shortened V by 3 bases and J by 6 bases, and 21 bases separated the two germline ends. Germline V gives CDR1 SGHVS, CDR2 FQNEAQ. The CDR3 has 17 residues. This CDR3 is CASSFRLGDSLSNEQFF. As DNA, the CDR3 is TGTGCCAGCAGCTTCCGGTTAGGGGACTCACTCTCCAATGAGCAGTTCTTC. The variable domain in full, with the rest retrieved from reference TRBV7-8 and TRBJ2-1, is GAGVSQSPRYKVAKRGQDVALRCDPISGHVSLFWYQQALGQGPEFLTYFQNEAQLDKSGLPSDRFFAERPEGSVSTLKIQRTQQEDSAVYLCASSFRLGDSLSNEQFFGPGTRLTVL.

This clonotype was counted a few times. Here the CDR3 DNA reads TGTGCTAGTGGTCCAGCGGGAGAGACCCAGTACTTC. It specifies CASGPAGETQYF. This chain links TRBV12-5 with TRBJ2-5; TRBD2 is a possible D gene (6 bases). V shed 5 bases and J shed 4 bases, with 8 bases lying between them. The CDR3 contains 12 residues. Germline-derived CDR1 and CDR2 are LGHNT and FRNRAP.

The genes are TRBV3-1 and TRBJ1-2; the D gene is possibly TRBD1 (5 bases). The V gene's germline CDR1 is LGHDT and CDR2 YNNKEL (reference sequence). The CDR3 consists of 14 residues. Trimming cost V 2 bases and J 6 bases, with 13 bases left between them. CDR3 nucleotide sequence: TGTGCCAGCAGCCAACTTGGGACCATGAATGGCTACACCTTC. This gives the protein CASSQLGTMNGYTF.

V and J are TRBV12-5 and TRBJ2-7, with 7 bases matching TRBD1. This CDR3 comprises 11 residues. Germline lookup yields CDR1 LGHNT and CDR2 FRNRAP. The CDR3 DNA follows: TGTGTGGGGCAGGGGGACTACGAGCAGTACGTC. This translates into CVGQGDYEQYV.

This chain's CDR3 is CASSLVWQVGGELFF. CDR3 sequence (DNA): TGTGCCAGCAGCTTAGTTTGGCAGGTTGGCGGGGAGCTGTTTTTT. The chain is built from TRBV7-8 and TRBJ2-2; no clear D gene. The CDR3 has 15 amino acids. Trimming took 1 base from V and 7 from J, leaving 13 bases between them. The V gene's germline CDR1 is SGHVS and CDR2 FQNEAQ.

Only a few counts were recorded for this clonotype. This chain links TRBV9 with TRBJ2-3; the D gene could be TRBD1 or TRBD2 (6 bases each). V was pared by 0 bases and J by 5 bases, with 10 bases between. The CDR3 covers 14 residues. The germline gives CDR1 SGDLS, CDR2 YYNGEE. The CDR3: CASSVVGGGDTQYF. In nucleotides, the CDR3 is TGTGCCAGCAGCGTAGTCGGAGGGGGAGATACGCAGTATTTT. The variable domain in full, with the rest retrieved from reference TRBV9 and TRBJ2-3, is DSGVTQTPKHLITATGQRVTLRCSPRSGDLSVYWYQQSLDQGLQFLIQYYNGEERAKGNILERFSAQQFPDLHSELNLSSLELGDSALYFCASSVVGGGDTQYFGPGTRLTVL.

This sequence joins TRBV27 and TRBJ2-7; D may be TRBD2 (7 bases). Germline CDR1 and CDR2: MNHEY and SMNVEV (reference sequence). The CDR3 is made up of 13 amino acids. The ends were cut back, 5 bases at V and 6 bases at J, with 14 bases in the middle. CDR3 DNA: TGTGCCAGCAGTCCTGGGGGGGCAGGCGAGCAGTACTTC. It yields the protein CASSPGGAGEQYF.

Only a few counts were recorded for this clonotype. J is TRBJ1-2 and V is TRBV12-3 or TRBV12-4; possibly TRBD1 for D (6 bases). Between the trimmed V and J ends, which lost 3 bases and 7 bases, there was a span of 12 bases. The CDR3 totals 13 residues. The chain's CDR3 is CASSFWGRGGYTF. CDR3 DNA: TGTGCCAGCAGTTTTTGGGGGCGCGGTGGCTACACCTTC.

This clonotype was counted many times. This chain links TRBV7-2 with TRBJ2-1; D is perhaps TRBD2 (7 bases). Germline V gene sequence: CDR1 SGHTA, CDR2 FQGNSA. The CDR3 sequence is 16 residues long. V was pared by 3 bases and J by 0 bases, with 12 bases between. This chain's CDR3 is CASSFLADSSYNEQFF. The CDR3 DNA reads as TGTGCCAGCAGCTTCCTAGCGGACAGCTCCTACAATGAGCAGTTCTTC.

The chain recombines TRBV20-1 with TRBJ1-2; TRBD1 might be the D (6 bases). Germline-derived CDR1 and CDR2 are DFQATT and SNEGSKA (reference sequence). V lost 0 bases to trimming and J lost 4 bases, with 15 bases between them. The CDR3 consists of 15 residues. CDR3 region: CSARDPTTGTYGYTF. CDR3 sequence (DNA): TGCAGTGCTAGAGATCCAACGACAGGAACCTATGGCTACACCTTC.

The chain is built from TRBV7-9 and TRBJ2-2; D call uncertain. This CDR3 has 13 residues. Germline V lookup: CDR1 SEHNR, CDR2 FQNEAQ (reference sequence). Between the trimmed V and J ends, which lost 3 bases and 7 bases, there was a span of 9 bases. CDR3 residues: CASSFNQGGELFF. In DNA, the CDR3 is TGTGCCAGCAGCTTCAACCAAGGCGGGGAGCTGTTTTTT.